One TCR beta chain is described in this entry. The antigen remains unidentified. One end of the junction fails to match germline, which may point to a read error. These data originate in a study of blood T cells in healthy people across ages. Overall study findings and caveats: Unknown donor CMV status possibly confounded expanded clonotype changes.

No fewer than 6 million PBMCs went into each sample. A second PCR of 7 to 11 cycles used a sample-barcoded 5' primer and a J-beta primer mix. A template-switch adaptor with 12 random nucleotides tagged each cDNA molecule. TCRdb called the 5' RACE reads again in MiXCR, with one record for every CDR3 protein. The sample carries roughly 800,000 distinct CDR3 sequences, around half recorded once. This CDR3 is 12 amino acids long. The germline V gene has CDR1 SQVTM and CDR2 ANQGSEA. Sequenced material: blood. The clonotype comes from a man older than 75 in good health. V and J are TRBV29-1 and TRBJ2-1, with a tentative D call TRBD1 (5 bases). Written as DNA, the CDR3 is TGCAGCGTTGTCAGGGCCTACAGTGAGCAGTTCTTC. As protein: CSVVRAYSEQFF.